This T cell receptor beta chain was documented in a study of long-term antiretroviral therapy in people with HIV. As for the study in general: It was about a decade after the earliest samples that the 2015 immediate-ART recommendation appeared.

Study-wide findings and caveats: Therapy changes, viral resistance and ART adherence were not documented in the available data.

They ran version v3.0 of the immunoSEQ assay at survey level. Sequencing of each sample targeted about 35,000-50,000 T-cell genomes. Produced via immunoSEQ multiplex PCR; TCRdb's table is partial and in-frame only. This table has 20,000 to 25,000 clones, around 84% appearing once. Before DNA extraction, roughly 0.9-10 million cryopreserved PBMC were held in the samples. Turning to this clone: As yet, its antigen is unknown.

Trimming cost V 6 bases and J 0 bases, with 14 bases left between them. The CDR3 contains 15 residues. The V gene's germline CDR1 is KGHSH and CDR2 LQKENI. This TCR came from a man in his sixties with HIV. The sample consisted of unsorted PBMCs, taken 1.3 years after starting antiretroviral therapy. The V and J genes are TRBV18 and TRBJ1-2; D is possibly TRBD1 (6 bases). DNA of the CDR3: TGTGCCAGCTCGGGCCTGACAGGTACTAACTATGGCTACACCTTC. Translating gives CASSGLTGTNYGYTF. The full variable domain, rest sourced from reference TRBV18 and TRBJ1-2, is NAGVMQNPRHLVRRRGQEARLRCSPMKGHSHVYWYRQLPEEGLKFMVYLQKENIIDESGMPKERFSAEFPKEGPSILRIQQVVRGDSAAYFCASSGLTGTNYGYTFGSGTRLTVV.